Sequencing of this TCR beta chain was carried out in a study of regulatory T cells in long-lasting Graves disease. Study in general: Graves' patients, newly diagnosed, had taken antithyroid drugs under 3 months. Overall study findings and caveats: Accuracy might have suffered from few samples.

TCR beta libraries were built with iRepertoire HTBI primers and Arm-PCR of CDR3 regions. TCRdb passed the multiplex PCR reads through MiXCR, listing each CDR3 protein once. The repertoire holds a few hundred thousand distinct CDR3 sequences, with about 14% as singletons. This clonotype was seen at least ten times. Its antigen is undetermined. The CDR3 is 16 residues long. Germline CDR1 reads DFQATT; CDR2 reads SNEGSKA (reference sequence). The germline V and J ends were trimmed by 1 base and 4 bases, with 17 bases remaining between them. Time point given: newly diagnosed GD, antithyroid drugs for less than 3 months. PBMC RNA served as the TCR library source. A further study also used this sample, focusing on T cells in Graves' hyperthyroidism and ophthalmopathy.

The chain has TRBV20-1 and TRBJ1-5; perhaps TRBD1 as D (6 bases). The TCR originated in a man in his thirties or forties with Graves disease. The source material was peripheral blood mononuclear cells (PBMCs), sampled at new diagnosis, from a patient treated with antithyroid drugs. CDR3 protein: CSARGGIQGSNQPQHF. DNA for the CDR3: TGCAGTGCTAGAGGGGGGATACAGGGATCAAATCAGCCCCAGCATTTT.